Below, 24 T cell receptor beta chains from the same sample are listed, as sequenced in a study of cytomegalovirus exposure and HLA in healthy donors. The PCR had 60 Vbeta and 13 Jbeta primers. Generated by immunoSEQ multiplex PCR, the TCRdb table keeps only in-frame clones and is missing some. There are 150,000 or so clones in the sample, with roughly 1.3% held by the top ten. Input material: PBMCs. All receptors derive from a woman aged 60-75 years in good health and CMV-seronegative.

The chain combines TRBV10-3 with TRBJ1-1; 11 bases are shared with TRBD1. Germline V gene sequence: CDR1 ENHRY, CDR2 SYGVKD. The trim removed 6 bases at V and 4 bases at J, leaving 7 bases unmatched. The CDR3 sequence is 15 residues long. CDR3 DNA sequence: TGTGCCATCAGCCCCGGACAGGGGGCGGGCACTGAAGCTTTCTTT. Amino acids: CAISPGQGAGTEAFF.

The chain couples TRBV27 to TRBJ2-1, with TRBD1 identical over 7 bases. The CDR3 has 17 residues. Germline lookup yields CDR1 MNHEY and CDR2 SMNVEV (reference sequence). Losses at the gene ends were 4 bases for V and 1 base for J; bases not matched to a gene: 10. The CDR3 coding sequence is TGTGCCAGCAGTTCAGGGGACAGAGGTTCTTCCTACAATGAGCAGTTCTTC. This codes for CASSSGDRGSSYNEQFF.

The V call is TRBV2, the J call TRBJ2-2; 9 positions match TRBD1. Germline V gene sequence: CDR1 SNHLY, CDR2 FYNNEI. V shed 6 bases and J 3 bases; nucleotides not matched to a gene: 5. CDR3 length: 15 residues. CDR3: CASRGTGRDTGELFF. The CDR3 DNA reads TGTGCCAGCAGGGGGACAGGGAGGGACACCGGGGAGCTGTTTTTT.

This chain uses TRBV7-9 with TRBJ2-5; 14 positions agree with TRBD2. The DNA end lines up better with TRBJ2-7; the J call may be wrong. Per the germline V gene, CDR1 is SEHNR and CDR2 is FQNEAQ (reference sequence). The length of the CDR3 is 18 residues. CDR3 sequence reads: CASSFLKGLAGEGYEQYF. CDR3 bases: TGTGCCAGCAGCTTCCTAAAGGGACTAGCGGGAGAAGGCTACGAGCAGTACTTC.

Of note for this clone: A read error may produce the germline difference seen at one junction end. V and J are TRBV2 and TRBJ2-2; D is perhaps TRBD2 (5 bases). The germline V gene has CDR1 SNHLY and CDR2 FYNNEI. The CDR3 runs 12 residues. The CDR3 DNA reads TGTGCCAGCAGAGAGTACACCGGGGAGCTGCTTTTT. Its protein is CASREYTGELLF. Drawing the rest from reference TRBV2 and TRBJ2-2, the complete variable domain is EPEVTQTPSHQVTQMGQEVILRCVPISNHLYFYWYRQILGQKVEFLVSFYNNEISEKSEIFDDQFSVERPDGSNFTLKIRSTKLEDSAMYFCASREYTGELLFGEGSRLTVL.

The chain couples TRBV6-1 to TRBJ2-5, with D perhaps matching TRBD2 (6 bases). Trimming took 1 base from V and 3 from J, leaving 9 bases between them. CDR3 size: 14 residues. Germline V gene lookup returns CDR1 MNHNS and CDR2 SASEGT. This CDR3 reads CASSEVGEEETQYF. The CDR3 DNA sequence: TGTGCCAGCAGTGAAGTAGGGGAGGAAGAGACCCAGTACTTC.

The V gene is TRBV27, the J gene TRBJ2-7, with D perhaps TRBD1 (6 bases). CDR3 length equals 15 residues. V gave up 4 bases and J gave up 1 base, with 14 bases separating them. Germline CDR1 MNHEY, CDR2 SMNVEV (reference sequence). The CDR3 sequence: CASSSLGTLSYEQYF. In nucleotides, the CDR3 is TGTGCCAGCAGTTCCCTGGGGACACTTTCCTACGAGCAGTACTTC.

The genes are TRBV4-2 and TRBJ2-7; the D gene is possibly TRBD2 (6 bases). V lost 2 bases, J lost 4 bases, and 12 bases lay in between. The CDR3 has 14 amino acids. CDR1 LGHNA and CDR2 YNFKEQ come from the germline V gene. For the CDR3, the DNA is TGTGCCAGCAGCCAACCCGGGACTCGGTACGAGCAGTACTTC. Protein product: CASSQPGTRYEQYF.

The gene calls are TRBV7-8 and TRBJ2-5; TRBD1 is a possible D gene (5 bases). Trimming pared 0 bases from V and 2 bases from J, leaving 10 bases between. Germline V gene lookup returns CDR1 SGHVS and CDR2 FQNEAQ. The CDR3 has 15 residues. CDR3 sequence: CASSLAAGWQETQYF. CDR3 bases: TGTGCCAGCAGCTTAGCGGCAGGGTGGCAAGAGACCCAGTACTTC.

This sequence joins TRBV30 and TRBJ2-1; perhaps TRBD2 as D (5 bases). Between the trimmed V and J ends, which lost 0 bases and 4 bases, there was a span of 13 bases. CDR3 length: 15 amino acids. Germline values: CDR1 GTSNPN, CDR2 SVGIG (reference sequence). The CDR3 reads CAWSVGSEGYNEQFF. The CDR3 DNA reads TGTGCCTGGAGTGTAGGGAGTGAGGGTTACAATGAGCAGTTCTTC.

V and J are TRBV29-1 and TRBJ2-7; no firm D call. The CDR3 is 11 amino acids. Trimming took off 6 bases at V and 5 bases at J, with 11 bases between the two ends. In germline, CDR1 is SQVTM, CDR2 ANQGSEA. The CDR3 protein is CSVFTADEQYF. Here the CDR3 DNA reads TGCAGCGTCTTTACTGCCGACGAGCAGTACTTC.

This chain connects TRBV7-2 to TRBJ2-1; tentative D call: TRBD1 (5 bases). V lost 7 bases and J 12 bases, leaving 28 bases between the germline ends. Germline CDR1 is SGHTA and CDR2 is FQGNSA. This CDR3 has 16 residues. The DNA of the CDR3 is TGTGCCAGCACCGAAGGGGTGCAGGTCCCCGAAGAGGTGCAGTTCTTC. Translated, it gives CASTEGVQVPEEVQFF. The full variable domain, completed using reference TRBV7-2 and TRBJ2-1, is GAGVSQSPSNKVTEKGKDVELRCDPISGHTALYWYRQSLGQGLEFLIYFQGNSAPDKSGLPSDRFSAERTGGSVSTLTIQRTQQEDSAVYLCASTEGVQVPEEVQFFGPGTRLTVL.

The CDR3 DNA sequence: TGTGCCAGCAGCGACGCAGGGGACTCCTACAATGAGCAGTTCTTC. This codes for CASSDAGDSYNEQFF. The genes are TRBV9 and TRBJ2-1, with D possibly TRBD1 on 6 matching bases. The CDR3 has 15 residues. CDR1 is SGDLS, CDR2 YYNGEE, per germline. V gave up 3 bases and J gave up 0 bases, with 10 bases separating them.

The chain joins TRBV5-1 to TRBJ2-3; 10 positions match TRBD2. Germline values: CDR1 SGHRS, CDR2 YFSETQ. Trimming took 2 bases from V and 3 from J; bases not matched to a gene: 3. The CDR3 consists of 15 residues. The CDR3 DNA reads TGCGCCAGCAGCTTTCTAGCGGGAGCAACAGATACGCAGTATTTT. Its protein product is CASSFLAGATDTQYF.

The chain carries TRBV18 and TRBJ2-7; unclear D gene. The CDR3 sequence is 11 residues long. Germline lookup yields CDR1 KGHSH and CDR2 LQKENI. Trimming removed 5 bases at V and 7 bases at J, with 9 bases between. CDR3 coding DNA: TGTGCCAGCTCAGAAGTCGGGGAGCAGTACTTC. Residues: CASSEVGEQYF.

The chain employs TRBV7-2 and TRBJ2-7; 8 bases line up with TRBD1. The CDR3 spans 15 residues. V shed 5 bases and J 3 bases; nucleotides not matched to a gene: 9. Germline V CDR1 and CDR2: SGHTA, FQGNSA. CDR3 in amino acids: CASSARTGSGYEQYF. The DNA for the CDR3 is TGTGCCAGCAGCGCCCGGACAGGGTCTGGCTACGAGCAGTACTTC.

The chain employs TRBV27 and TRBJ2-7; 8 nucleotides line up with TRBD2. The CDR3 runs to 16 residues. Losses at the gene ends were 0 bases for V and 2 bases for J; bases not matched to a gene: 6. From germline, CDR1 is MNHEY and CDR2 SMNVEV (reference sequence). CDR3 amino acids: CASSLSMAGGPYEQYF. As DNA, the CDR3 is TGTGCCAGCAGTTTATCGATGGCGGGAGGCCCCTACGAGCAGTACTTC.

The chain joins TRBV10-2 to TRBJ2-2; 8 nucleotides line up with TRBD2. Germline trimming cut 4 bases from V and 4 bases from J; bases unmatched to any gene: 8. The CDR3 has 16 residues. Germline V gene lookup returns CDR1 WSHSY and CDR2 SAAADI. This CDR3 reads CASSGKAGAGTGELFF. The CDR3 DNA reads as TGCGCCAGCAGTGGTAAAGCGGGAGCGGGCACCGGGGAGCTGTTTTTT.

The chain carries TRBV27 and TRBJ1-2, with unresolved D. V was trimmed by 0 bases and J by 0 bases, leaving 5 bases between them. The CDR3 covers 14 residues. Germline CDR1 is MNHEY and CDR2 is SMNVEV (reference sequence). CDR3 in DNA: TGTGCCAGCAGTTTATCGTCTTCTAACTATGGCTACACCTTC. Encoded protein: CASSLSSSNYGYTF.

This chain connects TRBV7-9 to TRBJ1-1, with D unresolved. CDR1 SEHNR and CDR2 FQNEAQ come from the germline V gene (reference sequence). There are 15 residues in the CDR3. V was cut by 0 bases and J by 1 base, with 9 bases left in between. CDR3 amino acids: CASSLAGEGNTEAFF. CDR3 nucleotides: TGTGCCAGCAGCTTAGCTGGGGAGGGGAACACTGAAGCTTTCTTT.

The chain joins TRBV25-1 to TRBJ2-5, with a tentative D call TRBD2 (5 bases). V was trimmed by 7 bases and J by 1 base, leaving 7 bases between them. The CDR3 is made up of 12 amino acids. CDR1 is MGHDK and CDR2 is SYGVNS in the germline V gene. CDR3 in amino acids: CASNSAQETQYF. Written as DNA, the CDR3 is TGTGCCAGCAATAGCGCCCAAGAGACCCAGTACTTC.

This chain uses TRBV7-3 with TRBJ2-2; tentatively, D is TRBD2 (6 bases). With 6 bases removed from V and 4 bases from J, the gap between germline ends came to 12 bases. The germline gives CDR1 SGHTA, CDR2 FQGTGA. The CDR3 spans 14 residues. The CDR3 spells CASSSGTSTGELFF. In DNA, the CDR3 is TGTGCCAGCAGTTCCGGGACTTCCACCGGGGAGCTGTTTTTT.

The rearrangement uses TRBV6-4 and TRBJ1-1; 7 positions agree with TRBD1. The J segment lost 1 base and the V segment lost 10 bases, leaving 9 bases of the junction unmatched. The CDR3 has 14 residues. In germline, CDR1 is MRHNA, CDR2 SNTAGT. The CDR3 sequence: CATRGGEANTEAFF. The CDR3 region has the DNA TGTGCCACACGAGGGGGCGAGGCGAACACTGAAGCTTTCTTT.

The gene calls are TRBV6-4 and TRBJ2-2; TRBD1 might be the D (6 bases). CDR3 length equals 17 residues. CDR1 and CDR2 (germline): MRHNA, SNTAGT. The V end lost 5 bases, the J end lost 1 base, and 17 bases lay between the germline ends. The CDR3, as DNA: TGTGCCAGCAGTCCCTACCGGACAGAAAAGAACACCGGGGAGCTGTTTTTT. It is translated as CASSPYRTEKNTGELFF.